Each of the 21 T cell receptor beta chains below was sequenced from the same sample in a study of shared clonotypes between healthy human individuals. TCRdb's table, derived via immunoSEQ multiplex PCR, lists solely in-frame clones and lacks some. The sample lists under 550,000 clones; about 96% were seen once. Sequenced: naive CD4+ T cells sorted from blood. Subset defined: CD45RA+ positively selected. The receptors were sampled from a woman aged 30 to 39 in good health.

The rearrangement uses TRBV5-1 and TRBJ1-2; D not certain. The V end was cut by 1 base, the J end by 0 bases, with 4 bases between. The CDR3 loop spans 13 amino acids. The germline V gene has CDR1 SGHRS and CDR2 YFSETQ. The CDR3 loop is CASSLSPNYGYTF. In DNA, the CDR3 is TGCGCCAGCAGCTTGTCTCCTAACTATGGCTACACCTTC. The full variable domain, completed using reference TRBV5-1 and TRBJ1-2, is KAGVTQTPRYLIKTRGQQVTLSCSPISGHRSVSWYQQTPGQGLQFLFEYFSETQRNKGNFPGRFSGRQFSNSRSEMNVSTLELGDSALYLCASSLSPNYGYTFGSGTRLTVV.

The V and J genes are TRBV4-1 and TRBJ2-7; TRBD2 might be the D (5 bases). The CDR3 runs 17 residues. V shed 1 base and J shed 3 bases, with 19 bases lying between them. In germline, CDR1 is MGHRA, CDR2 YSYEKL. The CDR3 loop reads CASSQGYVPGNHYEQYF. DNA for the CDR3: TGCGCCAGCAGCCAAGGTTACGTACCCGGGAACCACTACGAGCAGTACTTC.

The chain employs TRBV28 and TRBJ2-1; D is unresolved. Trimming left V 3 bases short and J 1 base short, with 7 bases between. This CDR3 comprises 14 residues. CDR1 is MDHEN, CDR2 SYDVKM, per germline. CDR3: CASSFLGSYNEQFF. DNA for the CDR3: TGTGCCAGCAGTTTTTTGGGGTCCTACAATGAGCAGTTCTTC.

The chain's CDR3 is CASSSLRNRAVNTEAFF. The CDR3 nucleotides are TGTGCCAGCAGCTCCCTTCGTAACAGGGCTGTGAACACTGAAGCTTTCTTT. V usage is TRBV11-2 and J usage is TRBJ1-1; a weak D match, TRBD1 (6 bases). V lost 4 bases and J lost 0, with 18 bases in between. Looked up from germline, CDR1 is SGHAT and CDR2 is FQNNGV. The CDR3 consists of 17 residues.

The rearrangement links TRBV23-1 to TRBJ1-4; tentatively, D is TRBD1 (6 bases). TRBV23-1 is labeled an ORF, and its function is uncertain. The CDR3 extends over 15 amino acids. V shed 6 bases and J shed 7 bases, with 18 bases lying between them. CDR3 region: CASSHTGRSREKLFF. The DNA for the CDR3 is TGCGCCAGCAGCCATACAGGGAGGTCCCGTGAAAAACTGTTTTTT.

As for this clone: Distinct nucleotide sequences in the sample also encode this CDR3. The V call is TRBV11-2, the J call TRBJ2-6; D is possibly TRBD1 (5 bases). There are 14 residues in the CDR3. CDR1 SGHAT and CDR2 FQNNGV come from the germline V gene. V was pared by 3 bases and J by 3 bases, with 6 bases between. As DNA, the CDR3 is TGTGCCAGCAGCTTCAGGGTTGGGGCCAACGTCCTGACTTTC. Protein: CASSFRVGANVLTF.

The CDR3 spells CASSSLSGDQSYEQYF. The DNA for the CDR3 is TGTGCCAGCAGCTCCCTTAGCGGGGACCAATCCTACGAGCAGTACTTC. The gene calls are TRBV11-3 and TRBJ2-7, with 8 bases matching TRBD2. V was pared by 4 bases and J by 1 base, with 9 bases of the junction left unmatched. CDR1 is SGHNT, CDR2 YENEEA, per germline. This CDR3 comprises 16 residues.

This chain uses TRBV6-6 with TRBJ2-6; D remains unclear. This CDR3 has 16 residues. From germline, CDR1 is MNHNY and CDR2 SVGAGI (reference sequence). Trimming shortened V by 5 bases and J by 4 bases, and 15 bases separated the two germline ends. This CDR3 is CASSPRYVSGANVLTF. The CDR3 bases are TGTGCCAGCAGTCCGAGGTACGTTTCGGGGGCCAACGTCCTGACTTTC.

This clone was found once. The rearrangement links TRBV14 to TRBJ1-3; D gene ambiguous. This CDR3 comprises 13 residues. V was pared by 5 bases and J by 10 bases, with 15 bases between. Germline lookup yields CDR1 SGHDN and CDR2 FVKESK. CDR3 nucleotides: TGTGCCAGCAGCTCTTGGGCGATGAGGACCATATATTTT. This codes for CASSSWAMRTIYF.

CDR3 DNA sequence: TGCGCCAGCAGCCCGAGGACAGCTACCTACGAGCAGTACTTC. It encodes CASSPRTATYEQYF. The chain joins TRBV5-1 to TRBJ2-7; TRBD1 is a possible D gene (6 bases). Germline V gene lookup returns CDR1 SGHRS and CDR2 YFSETQ. The CDR3 is 14 residues long. Trimming removed 4 bases at V and 2 bases at J, with 13 bases between.

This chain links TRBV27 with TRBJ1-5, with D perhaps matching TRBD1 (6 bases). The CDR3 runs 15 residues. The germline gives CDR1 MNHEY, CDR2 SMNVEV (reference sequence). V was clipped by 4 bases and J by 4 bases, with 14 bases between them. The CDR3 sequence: CASSYTGFENQPQHF. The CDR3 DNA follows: TGTGCCAGCAGTTACACAGGGTTCGAAAATCAGCCCCAGCATTTT.

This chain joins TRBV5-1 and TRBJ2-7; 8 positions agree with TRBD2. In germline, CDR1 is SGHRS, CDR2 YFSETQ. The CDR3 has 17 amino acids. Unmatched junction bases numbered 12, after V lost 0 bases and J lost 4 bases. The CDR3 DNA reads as TGCGCCAGCAGCTTGGCCGGTGTAGCGGGACGAGGATACGAGCAGTACTTC. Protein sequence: CASSLAGVAGRGYEQYF.

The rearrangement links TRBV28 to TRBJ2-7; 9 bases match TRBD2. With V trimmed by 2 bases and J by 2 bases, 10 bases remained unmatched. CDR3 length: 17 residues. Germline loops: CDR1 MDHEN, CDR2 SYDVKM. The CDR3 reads CASSLTHAGGRAYEQYF. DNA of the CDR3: TGTGCCAGCAGTTTAACTCATGCTGGCGGGAGGGCCTACGAGCAGTACTTC.

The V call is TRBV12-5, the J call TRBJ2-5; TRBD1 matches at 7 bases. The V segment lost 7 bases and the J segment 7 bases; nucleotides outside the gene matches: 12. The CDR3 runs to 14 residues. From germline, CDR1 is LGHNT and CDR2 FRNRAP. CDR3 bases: TGTGCTAGTGCCCCGAAGGGGGCGGGCGGGACCCAGTACTTC. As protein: CASAPKGAGGTQYF.

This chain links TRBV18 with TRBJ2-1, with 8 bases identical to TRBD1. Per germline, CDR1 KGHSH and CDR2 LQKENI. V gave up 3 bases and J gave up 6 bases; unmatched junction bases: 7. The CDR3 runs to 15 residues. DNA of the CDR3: TGTGCCAGCTCACCGGACAGGGTCATTCTCAATGAGCAGTTCTTC. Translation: CASSPDRVILNEQFF.

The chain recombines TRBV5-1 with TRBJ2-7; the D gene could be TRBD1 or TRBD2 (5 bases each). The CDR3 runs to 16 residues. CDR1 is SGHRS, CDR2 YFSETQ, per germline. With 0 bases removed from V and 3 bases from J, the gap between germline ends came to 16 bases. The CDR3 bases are TGCGCCAGCAGCTTGGGGCACCGGGACGGAAACTACGAGCAGTACTTC. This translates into CASSLGHRDGNYEQYF.

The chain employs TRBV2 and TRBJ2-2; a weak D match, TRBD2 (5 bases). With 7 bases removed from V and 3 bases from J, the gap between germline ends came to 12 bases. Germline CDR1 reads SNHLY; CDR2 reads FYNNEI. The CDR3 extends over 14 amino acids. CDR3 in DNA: TGTGCCAGCAACAGAGGGCAGGACACCGGGGAGCTGTTTTTT. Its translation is CASNRGQDTGELFF.

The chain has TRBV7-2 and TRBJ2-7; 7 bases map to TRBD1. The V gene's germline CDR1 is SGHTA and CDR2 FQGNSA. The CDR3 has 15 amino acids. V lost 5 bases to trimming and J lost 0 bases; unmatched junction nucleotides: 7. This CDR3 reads CASSPRGQASYEQYF. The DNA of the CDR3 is TGTGCCAGCAGCCCCCGTGGACAGGCCTCCTACGAGCAGTACTTC.

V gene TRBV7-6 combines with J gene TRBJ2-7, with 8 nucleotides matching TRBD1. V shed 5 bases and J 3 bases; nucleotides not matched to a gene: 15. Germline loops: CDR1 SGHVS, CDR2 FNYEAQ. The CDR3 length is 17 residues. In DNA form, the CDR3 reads TGTGCCAGCAGCGGGAGGACAGGGCCAAGGTCCAGCTACGAGCAGTACTTC. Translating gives CASSGRTGPRSSYEQYF.

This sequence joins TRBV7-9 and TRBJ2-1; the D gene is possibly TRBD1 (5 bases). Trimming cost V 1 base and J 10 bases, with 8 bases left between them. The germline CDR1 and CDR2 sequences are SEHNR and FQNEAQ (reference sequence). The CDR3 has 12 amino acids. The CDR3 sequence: CASSLGQTEQFF. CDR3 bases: TGTGCCAGCAGCTTAGGACAGACAGAGCAGTTCTTC.

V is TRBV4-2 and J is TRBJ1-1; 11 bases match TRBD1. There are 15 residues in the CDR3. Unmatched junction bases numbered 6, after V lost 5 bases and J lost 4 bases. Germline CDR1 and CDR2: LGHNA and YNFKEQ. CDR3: CASSAGQGEVTEAFF. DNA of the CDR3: TGTGCCAGCAGCGCGGGACAGGGGGAAGTCACTGAAGCTTTCTTT.